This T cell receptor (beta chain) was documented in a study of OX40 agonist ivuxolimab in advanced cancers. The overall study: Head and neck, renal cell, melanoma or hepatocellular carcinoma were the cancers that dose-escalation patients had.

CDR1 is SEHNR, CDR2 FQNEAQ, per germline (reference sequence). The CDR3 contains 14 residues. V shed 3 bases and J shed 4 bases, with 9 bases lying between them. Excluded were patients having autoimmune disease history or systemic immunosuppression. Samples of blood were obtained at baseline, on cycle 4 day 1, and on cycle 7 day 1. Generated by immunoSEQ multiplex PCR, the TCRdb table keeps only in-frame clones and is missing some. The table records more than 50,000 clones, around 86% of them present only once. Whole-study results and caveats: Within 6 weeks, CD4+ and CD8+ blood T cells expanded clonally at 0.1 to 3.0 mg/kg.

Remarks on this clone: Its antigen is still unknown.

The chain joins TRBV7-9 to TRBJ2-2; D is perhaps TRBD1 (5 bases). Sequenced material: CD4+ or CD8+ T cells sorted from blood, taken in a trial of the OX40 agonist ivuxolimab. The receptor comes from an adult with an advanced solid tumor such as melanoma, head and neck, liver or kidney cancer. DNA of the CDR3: TGTGCCAGCAGCTTCAGGGTAGCCACCGGGGAGCTGTTTTTT. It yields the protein CASSFRVATGELFF. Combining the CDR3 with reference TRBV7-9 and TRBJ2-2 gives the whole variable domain DTGVSQNPRHKITKRGQNVTFRCDPISEHNRLYWYRQTLGQGPEFLTYFQNEAQLEKSRLLSDRFSAERPKGSFSTLEIQRTEQGDSAMYLCASSFRVATGELFFGEGSRLTVL.